The TCR beta chain under discussion was sequenced for a study of T cells of healthy individuals. TCRdb re-analysed the 5' RACE reads in MiXCR, keeping a single row per CDR3 protein. The sample comprises 65,000 to 90,000 distinct CDR3 sequences, about 5% of which are singletons, and around 8% rests with the top ten. CDR1 and CDR2 (germline): MGHRA, YSYEKL. V lost 3 bases to trimming and J lost 8 bases, with 16 bases between them. The CDR3 runs 15 residues. This clonotype was obtained from a female donor in good health. The V and J genes are TRBV4-1 and TRBJ1-4; tentative D call: TRBD1 (5 bases). Written as DNA, the CDR3 is TGCGCCAGCAGCCACGGGGCCCTACGGGAAGAAAAACTGTTTTTT. It specifies CASSHGALREEKLFF.